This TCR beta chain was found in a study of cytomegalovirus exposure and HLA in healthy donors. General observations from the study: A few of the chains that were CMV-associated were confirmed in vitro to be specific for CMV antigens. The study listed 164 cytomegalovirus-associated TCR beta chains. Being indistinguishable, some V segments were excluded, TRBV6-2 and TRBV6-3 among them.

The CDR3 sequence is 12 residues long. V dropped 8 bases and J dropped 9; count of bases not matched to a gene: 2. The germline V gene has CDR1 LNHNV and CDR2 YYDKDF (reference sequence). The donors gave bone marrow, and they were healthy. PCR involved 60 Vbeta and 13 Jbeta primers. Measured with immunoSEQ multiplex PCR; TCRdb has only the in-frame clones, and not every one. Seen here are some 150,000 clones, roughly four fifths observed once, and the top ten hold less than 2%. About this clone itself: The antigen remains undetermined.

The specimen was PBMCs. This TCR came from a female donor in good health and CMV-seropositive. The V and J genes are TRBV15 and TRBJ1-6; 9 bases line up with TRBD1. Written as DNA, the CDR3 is TGTGCCACCGGGACAGGGATTTCACCCCTCCACTTT. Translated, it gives CATGTGISPLHF.